This TCR beta chain derives from a study of glioma-infiltrating T cells. Amplification of TCR alpha and beta CDR3 regions from RNA used iRepertoire nested multiplex PCR. Input was roughly 100-450 ng of tissue mRNA or PBMC total RNA. MiXCR was run by TCRdb on the multiplex PCR reads, yielding one entry per CDR3 protein. The sample includes 100,000 to 150,000 distinct CDR3 sequences, roughly 25% seen only once; the top ten take about 16%. The CDR3 covers 12 residues. Germline CDR1 and CDR2: MDHEN and SYDVKM. Study-level results: Tissue-blood divergence was below expectation in non-neoplastic patients, above in gliomas. CDR3 overlap between tissue and blood was very small.

Comment on this clonotype: Its specificity is not known. At one of its ends the junction is not consistent with the germline gene, which may arise from a read error.

This sequence joins TRBV28 and TRBJ1-1; perhaps TRBD1 as D (5 bases). The specimen sequenced was glioma tissue, nonneoplastic brain tissue, or PBMCs (not recorded which). The sequence was obtained from a human donor with low-grade glioma or glioblastoma, undergoing nonglioma brain surgery, or in good health (not recorded which). CDR3 protein: CACSLSQVAAFF. CDR3 nucleotide sequence: TGTGCCTGCAGTTTATCACAGGTGGCAGCTTTCTTT.